These 5 T cell receptor beta chains originate from one sample sequenced in a study of blood T cell repertoires in COVID-19. TCRdb keeps only in-frame clones here, not all; method: immunoSEQ multiplex PCR. This repertoire shows roughly 200,000 clones, around 85% found once; its top ten account for roughly 3.2%. Specimen: PBMCs or T cells enriched from blood (not recorded which). Source of these receptors: a woman between 45 and 65 years old in a cohort exposed to, infected with or recovered from COVID-19 (not recorded which).

The chain joins TRBV6-2 or TRBV6-3 to TRBJ1-5; tentatively, D is TRBD1 (6 bases). Between the trimmed V and J ends, which lost 6 bases and 4 bases, there was a span of 22 bases. The CDR3 consists of 17 residues. In germline, CDR1 is MNHEY, CDR2 SVGEGT. The CDR3 nucleotides are TGTGCCAGCAGCCCGGGGTTTGGGGGCGGGGGTAATCAGCCCCAGCATTTT. Its translation is CASSPGFGGGGNQPQHF.

The chain carries TRBV9 and TRBJ1-3, with D maybe TRBD1 (5 bases). V lost 0 bases and J lost 2, with 9 bases in between. Germline V lookup: CDR1 SGDLS, CDR2 YYNGEE. CDR3 length: 15 residues. The CDR3 sequence: CASSVDIGAGNTIYF. CDR3 in DNA: TGTGCCAGCAGCGTAGATATAGGGGCTGGAAACACCATATATTTT.

This clone has a single count. The genes are TRBV19 and TRBJ1-5; 9 nucleotides match TRBD1. There are 14 residues in the CDR3. Trimming at V came to 9 bases and at J to 7 bases, leaving 10 bases not matched to a gene. Germline V lookup: CDR1 LNHDA, CDR2 SQIVND (reference sequence). The CDR3 is CASQGTGRGQPQHF. The CDR3 coding sequence is TGTGCCAGCCAAGGGACAGGGAGAGGACAGCCCCAGCATTTT.

This chain links TRBV27 with TRBJ2-1; 8 bases map to TRBD1. The CDR3 has 15 residues. Germline loops: CDR1 MNHEY, CDR2 SMNVEV (reference sequence). V was pared by 4 bases and J by 8 bases, with 10 bases of the junction left unmatched. The CDR3 loop reads CASSYRTGTSHEQFF. CDR3 nucleotide sequence: TGTGCCAGCAGTTACCGGACAGGGACCTCGCATGAGCAGTTCTTC.

This clone was found once. The J gene is TRBJ1-1, the V gene TRBV27; a weak D match, TRBD1 (5 bases). The V end lost 0 bases, the J end lost 0 bases, and 17 bases lay between the germline ends. This CDR3 spans 18 amino acids. CDR1 and CDR2 from the germline V gene are MNHEY and SMNVEV (reference sequence). The CDR3 DNA is TGTGCCAGCAGTTTATCACTTAGCGGCAGGGCATTGAACACTGAAGCTTTCTTT. Amino acids: CASSLSLSGRALNTEAFF.